The clone carrying this TCR beta chain has ten or more counts. Its cognate antigen is unknown. The CDR3 runs 12 residues. Germline values: CDR1 SQVTM, CDR2 ANQGSEA. V was shortened by 4 bases and J by 6 bases, with 10 bases between the two germline ends. The data originate from a study of identical twins. The study's findings and limits: Within twin pairs, the out-of-frame alpha sequences they shared showed excess low generation probability.

TCRdb passed the 5' RACE reads through MiXCR, listing each CDR3 protein once. The table shows roughly 710,000 distinct CDR3 sequences, with around 6.1% occurring only once. The chain carries TRBV29-1 and TRBJ2-1, with a tentative D call TRBD2 (6 bases). Sequenced: naive T cells sorted from blood. This clonotype was sampled from a man younger than 35 in good health. The CDR3 bases are TGCAGCGTTGTTGAACTAGCCAATGAGCAGTTCTTC. This gives the protein CSVVELANEQFF.